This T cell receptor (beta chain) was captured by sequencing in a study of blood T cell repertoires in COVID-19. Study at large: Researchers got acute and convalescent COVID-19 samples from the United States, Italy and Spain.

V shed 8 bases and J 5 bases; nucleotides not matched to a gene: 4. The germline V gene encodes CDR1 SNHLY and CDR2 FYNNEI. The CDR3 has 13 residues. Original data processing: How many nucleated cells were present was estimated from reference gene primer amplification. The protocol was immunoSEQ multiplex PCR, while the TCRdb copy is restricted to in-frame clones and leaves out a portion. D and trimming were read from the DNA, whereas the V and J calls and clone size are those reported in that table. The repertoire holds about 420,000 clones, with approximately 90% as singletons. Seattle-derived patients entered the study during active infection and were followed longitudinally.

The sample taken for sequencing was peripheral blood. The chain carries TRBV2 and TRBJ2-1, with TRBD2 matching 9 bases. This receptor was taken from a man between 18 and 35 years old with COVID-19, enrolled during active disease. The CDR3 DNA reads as TGTGCCAGCTATAGCGGGGGCCACAATGAGCAGTTCTTC. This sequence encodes CASYSGGHNEQFF.